These 20 T cell receptor beta chains were all obtained from the same sample, sequenced in a study of T cell responses to AZD1222 COVID-19 vaccine. Profiled with immunoSEQ multiplex PCR; TCRdb holds only in-frame clones, not every one. The sample has 110,000 to 150,000 clones, approximately 93% seen once. This sample comprised peripheral blood, obtained after recovery from COVID-19. These receptors came from an adult who had recovered from COVID-19.

The rearrangement joins TRBV5-1 to TRBJ2-7; D gene uncertain. Germline V gene sequence: CDR1 SGHRS, CDR2 YFSETQ. Trimming took off 0 bases at V and 2 bases at J, with 15 bases between the two ends. This CDR3 spans 16 amino acids. CDR3 amino acids: CASSLDIGQATYEQYF. The CDR3 DNA reads TGCGCCAGCAGCTTGGATATAGGCCAGGCGACCTACGAGCAGTACTTC.

The V call is TRBV19, the J call TRBJ1-3, with D unclear. Germline values: CDR1 LNHDA, CDR2 SQIVND (reference sequence). The CDR3 totals 14 residues. V lost 4 bases, J lost 0 bases, and 7 bases lay in between. CDR3 DNA: TGTGCCAGTAGTACAGTGAACTCTGGAAACACCATATATTTT. Translating it yields CASSTVNSGNTIYF.

This rearrangement joins TRBV12-3 or TRBV12-4 to TRBJ2-7; tentatively, D is TRBD1 (5 bases). The CDR3 is 13 amino acids. V was cut by 1 base and J by 6 bases, with 10 bases left in between. CDR3 in amino acids: CASSLVVGVEQYF. The DNA for the CDR3 is TGTGCCAGCAGTTTAGTGGTAGGGGTCGAGCAGTACTTC.

V usage is TRBV27 and J usage is TRBJ2-3; either TRBD1 or TRBD2 may supply D (6 bases each). CDR1 and CDR2 from the germline V gene are MNHEY and SMNVEV (reference sequence). Trimming took off 3 bases at V and 6 bases at J, with 13 bases between the two ends. The CDR3 totals 14 residues. CDR3 in DNA: TGTGCCAGCAGTTTGGGGGGCGGTAGGGATACGCAGTATTTT. It yields the protein CASSLGGGRDTQYF.

J is TRBJ2-3 and V is TRBV20-1; a weak D match, TRBD1 (5 bases). The germline V gene has CDR1 DFQATT and CDR2 SNEGSKA (reference sequence). Trimming pared 3 bases from V and 2 bases from J, leaving 12 bases between. The CDR3 consists of 14 residues. The CDR3 region has the DNA TGCAGTGCTAGTTGGGGCGGCTCCACAGATACGCAGTATTTT. It translates to CSASWGGSTDTQYF.

The chain combines TRBV28 with TRBJ1-5; a possible D gene is TRBD1 (5 bases). The V end lost 6 bases, the J end lost 2 bases, and 20 bases lay between the germline ends. This CDR3 has 17 residues. Germline-derived CDR1 and CDR2 are MDHEN and SYDVKM. For the CDR3, the DNA is TGTGCCAGCAGCCCCGTGCTGGACCAACAGGGCAATCAGCCCCAGCATTTT. It codes for CASSPVLDQQGNQPQHF.

The chain joins TRBV6-6 to TRBJ2-2, with D perhaps TRBD2 (6 bases). The germline CDR1 and CDR2 sequences are MNHNY and SVGAGI (reference sequence). V was trimmed by 5 bases and J by 1 base, leaving 20 bases between them. The CDR3 has 18 residues. The CDR3 sequence is CASSPPRDSSLNTGELFF. In DNA, the CDR3 is TGTGCCAGCAGTCCCCCACGGGACTCCAGCCTGAACACCGGGGAGCTGTTTTTT.

This clone appeared a single time. The V gene is TRBV5-5, the J gene TRBJ2-5; D is ambiguous. CDR1 SGHKS and CDR2 YYEKEE come from the germline V gene (reference sequence). The CDR3 runs to 13 residues. Trimming shortened V by 2 bases and J by 2 bases, and 7 bases separated the two germline ends. The CDR3 spells CASSFRMQETQYF. The CDR3 region has the DNA TGTGCCAGCAGCTTTCGGATGCAAGAGACCCAGTACTTC.

A single count supports this clone. This rearrangement joins TRBV30 to TRBJ2-1, with 8 bases matching TRBD1. The junction had 9 bases not matched to a gene; V was cut back by 4 bases and J by 4 bases. The length of the CDR3 is 15 residues. CDR1 GTSNPN and CDR2 SVGIG come from the germline V gene (reference sequence). For the CDR3, the DNA is TGTGCCTGGACCAGGCAGCAGGGGGCTTACAATGAGCAGTTCTTC. Its translation: CAWTRQQGAYNEQFF.

V usage is TRBV29-1 and J usage is TRBJ2-7; D is uncertain. From germline, CDR1 is SQVTM and CDR2 ANQGSEA. The CDR3 has 12 residues. The V end lost 4 bases, the J end lost 2 bases, and 9 bases lay between the germline ends. This CDR3 reads CSVGGSAYEQYF. The CDR3 DNA reads as TGCAGCGTTGGAGGCAGTGCCTACGAGCAGTACTTC.

The chain links TRBV29-1 to TRBJ1-2; D is perhaps TRBD1 (6 bases). CDR1 and CDR2 (germline): SQVTM, ANQGSEA. Trimming stripped 5 bases from V and 2 bases from J, with 12 bases between. CDR3 length equals 13 residues. CDR3 in amino acids: CSVYRTENYGYTF. The DNA of the CDR3 is TGCAGCGTTTATCGGACAGAGAACTATGGCTACACCTTC.

This chain connects TRBV3-1 (or the pseudogene TRBV3-2) to TRBJ2-3; maybe TRBD1 (6 bases). With 4 bases removed from V and 7 bases from J, the gap between germline ends came to 18 bases. The CDR3 loop spans 15 amino acids. CDR1 and CDR2 from the germline V gene are LGHDT and YNNKEL (reference sequence). The DNA of the CDR3 is TGTGCCAGCAGCCCAAGGGGGTCCCCGGTTTATACGCAGTATTTT. This codes for CASSPRGSPVYTQYF.

The rearrangement uses TRBV7-3 and TRBJ2-1; TRBD2 matches at 11 bases. Germline V lookup: CDR1 SGHTA, CDR2 FQGTGA. The trim removed 5 bases at V and 7 bases at J, leaving 7 bases unmatched. This CDR3 is 15 amino acids long. The CDR3 nucleotides are TGTGCCAGCAGCCTAGCGGGAGGAGGGTGGAATGAGCAGTTCTTC. Encoded protein: CASSLAGGGWNEQFF. The variable domain in full, with the rest retrieved from reference TRBV7-3 and TRBJ2-1, is GAGVSQTPSNKVTEKGKYVELRCDPISGHTALYWYRQSLGQGPEFLIYFQGTGAADDSGLPNDRFFAVRPEGSVSTLKIQRTERGDSAVYLCASSLAGGGWNEQFFGPGTRLTVL.

The V call is TRBV6-5, the J call TRBJ1-1; D uncertain. There are 13 residues in the CDR3. The V gene lost 6 bases and the J gene lost 7 bases, with 15 bases spanning the gap. The germline gives CDR1 MNHEY, CDR2 SVGAGI. The CDR3 nucleotides are TGTGCCAGCAGCCTGACGGTGGGTCTTGAAGCTTTCTTT. This gives the protein CASSLTVGLEAFF.

The chain carries TRBV9 and TRBJ1-2, with D unclear. Trimming shortened V by 3 bases and J by 4 bases, and 10 bases separated the two germline ends. Germline V lookup: CDR1 SGDLS, CDR2 YYNGEE. This CDR3 has 13 amino acids. The CDR3 bases are TGTGCCAGCAGCGCCTCAGAGCCCTATGGCTACACCTTC. This translates into CASSASEPYGYTF.

V usage is TRBV28 and J usage is TRBJ2-7; D might be TRBD1 (6 bases). The germline gives CDR1 MDHEN, CDR2 SYDVKM. This CDR3 has 14 amino acids. The V end was cut by 6 bases, the J end by 0 bases, with 12 bases between. The CDR3 loop is CASSLAGVSYEQYF. The DNA for the CDR3 is TGTGCCAGCAGCCTAGCAGGGGTCTCCTACGAGCAGTACTTC.

The chain's CDR3 is CAISESGGQETQYF. CDR3 in DNA: TGTGCCATCAGTGAGTCAGGAGGGCAAGAGACCCAGTACTTC. The J gene is TRBJ2-5, the V gene TRBV10-3, with a possible D match to TRBD2 (6 bases). The germline V gene encodes CDR1 ENHRY and CDR2 SYGVKD. CDR3 size: 14 residues. The V and J ends lost 0 bases and 2 bases respectively, with 7 bases between them.

The genes are TRBV7-2 and TRBJ1-2; D remains unclear. There are 15 residues in the CDR3. V dropped 5 bases and J dropped 4 bases, with 17 bases sitting between them. From germline, CDR1 is SGHTA and CDR2 FQGNSA. This chain's CDR3 is CASSPQRGRPYGYTF. CDR3 nucleotide sequence: TGTGCCAGCAGCCCCCAGAGAGGACGGCCCTATGGCTACACCTTC.

This clone appeared once. The chain joins TRBV7-3 to TRBJ2-2; no clear D gene. This CDR3 has 16 amino acids. CDR1 is SGHTA and CDR2 is FQGTGA in the germline V gene. V lost 2 bases, J lost 2 bases, and 12 bases lay in between. CDR3 loop: CASSLVGRANTGELFF. The CDR3 bases are TGTGCCAGCAGCTTAGTGGGTCGAGCTAACACCGGGGAGCTGTTTTTT.

In DNA, the CDR3 is TGTGCCAGCAGTTTAGCGACAGGACGTAGCAATCAGCCCCAGCATTTT. Translation gives CASSLATGRSNQPQHF. The chain links TRBV28 to TRBJ1-5, with a tentative D call TRBD1 (6 bases). Germline assignment: CDR1 MDHEN and CDR2 SYDVKM. Trimming cost V 2 bases and J 0 bases, with 11 bases left between them. The CDR3 runs 16 residues.